This T cell receptor beta chain was recovered during a study of shared clonotypes between healthy human individuals. Repertoires were generated with immunoSEQ multiplex PCR, while TCRdb's copy carries only in-frame clones and drops some. This sample yields millions of clones, of which approximately 95% are seen a single time; under 0.45% belongs to the top ten. Trimming removed 3 bases from V and 4 bases from J; junction bases left unmatched: 7. The germline gives CDR1 GTSNPN, CDR2 SVGIG (reference sequence). This CDR3 region has 15 residues. This chain joins TRBV30 and TRBJ2-3, with 10 bases fitting TRBD2. Source material: naive CD4+ T cells from PBMCs. As for subset: CD45RA+ positively selected. The TCR originated in a man younger than 30 in good health. Some clones in this sample may be carry-over from other donors' samples. The CDR3 is CAWSLLAGASDTQYF. The DNA for the CDR3 is TGTGCCTGGAGCCTTCTAGCGGGAGCGTCAGATACGCAGTATTTT.